The 24 T cell receptor beta chains reported below all come from one sample, sequenced in a study of post-analysis software for immune sequencing data. For these TCRs, the target antigens are not known. Unique molecular identifiers were built into the TCR beta cDNA libraries. TCRdb re-analysed the PCR reads in MiXCR, keeping a single row per CDR3 protein. The table lists around 770,000 distinct CDR3 sequences, about 43% of them singletons. Notes on the study in general: TRBV segments more frequent in patients than in controls numbered a few and included TRBV5-6, TRBV5-1 and TRBV20-1.

Sequences were obtained from blood. The receptors shown here come from a girl aged 5 to 17 with multiple sclerosis.

This clonotype occurred many times. The rearrangement links TRBV10-3 to TRBJ2-7; TRBD2 matches at 7 bases. V dropped 6 bases and J dropped 6; count of bases not matched to a gene: 17. The CDR3 extends over 16 amino acids. Germline V gives CDR1 ENHRY, CDR2 SYGVKD. DNA for the CDR3: TGTGCCATCAGCCCCCCGGGCGGGGGTGGGACCTTCGAGCAGTACTTC. Translation gives CAISPPGGGGTFEQYF.

This clonotype was seen a handful of times. The J gene is TRBJ2-7, the V gene TRBV27; 7 bases are a match to TRBD2. Per germline, CDR1 MNHEY and CDR2 SMNVEV (reference sequence). This CDR3 comprises 14 residues. The ends lost 7 bases at V and 0 bases at J; junction bases unmatched: 6. The CDR3 DNA follows: TGTGCCAGCAAAATTGGCGGGAGCTCCTACGAGCAGTACTTC. Translation: CASKIGGSSYEQYF.

V usage is TRBV5-1 and J usage is TRBJ2-1, with no clear D. The CDR3 runs 16 residues. The germline V gene has CDR1 SGHRS and CDR2 YFSETQ. V gave up 2 bases and J gave up 1 base, with 13 bases separating them. CDR3 sequence reads: CASSFTDSPSYNEQFF. The CDR3 region has the DNA TGCGCCAGCAGCTTTACCGACTCGCCTTCCTACAATGAGCAGTTCTTC. The full variable domain, rest sourced from reference TRBV5-1 and TRBJ2-1, is KAGVTQTPRYLIKTRGQQVTLSCSPISGHRSVSWYQQTPGQGLQFLFEYFSETQRNKGNFPGRFSGRQFSNSRSEMNVSTLELGDSALYLCASSFTDSPSYNEQFFGPGTRLTVL.

There are many counts of this clonotype. The chain couples TRBV28 to TRBJ1-2; weak D call: TRBD1 (6 bases). Germline V CDR1 and CDR2: MDHEN, SYDVKM. This CDR3 spans 16 amino acids. Trimming removed 6 bases at V and 5 bases at J, with 22 bases between. The CDR3 sequence: CASSLGTFSHLYGYTF. Written as DNA, the CDR3 is TGTGCCAGCAGCCTCGGGACATTCTCCCATCTGTATGGCTACACCTTC.

The chain uses TRBV20-1 and TRBJ2-5; 11 bases are a match to TRBD2. V shed 6 bases and J 3 bases; nucleotides not matched to a gene: 3. The length of the CDR3 is 13 residues. From germline, CDR1 is DFQATT and CDR2 SNEGSKA (reference sequence). The CDR3 spells CSAPGLAEETQYF. The CDR3, as DNA: TGCAGTGCCCCGGGACTAGCGGAAGAGACCCAGTACTTC.

The chain links TRBV20-1 to TRBJ2-2, with D perhaps matching TRBD1 or TRBD2 (5 bases each). Germline assignment: CDR1 DFQATT and CDR2 SNEGSKA (reference sequence). Trimming took off 0 bases at V and 1 base at J, with 18 bases between the two ends. The length of the CDR3 is 18 residues. CDR3 sequence reads: CSARDIGPGSENTGELFF. Written as DNA, the CDR3 is TGCAGTGCTAGAGATATTGGGCCAGGGAGTGAGAACACCGGGGAGCTGTTTTTT.

The genes are TRBV5-6 and TRBJ2-1; 7 bases are a match to TRBD2. Per germline, CDR1 SGHDT and CDR2 YYEEEE. J was trimmed by 9 bases and V by 5 bases; bases with no gene match: 8. This CDR3 is 13 amino acids long. The CDR3 protein is CASRYGTGGEQFF. The CDR3 nucleotides read TGTGCCAGCAGGTACGGGACGGGGGGTGAGCAGTTCTTC. Combining the CDR3 with reference TRBV5-6 and TRBJ2-1 gives the whole variable domain DAGVTQSPTHLIKTRGQQVTLRCSPKSGHDTVSWYQQALGQGPQFIFQYYEEEERQRGNFPDRFSGHQFPNYSSELNVNALLLGDSALYLCASRYGTGGEQFFGPGTRLTVL.

The gene calls are TRBV29-1 and TRBJ1-2; 10 positions match TRBD1. Germline values: CDR1 SQVTM, CDR2 ANQGSEA. Trimming removed 4 bases from V and 7 bases from J; junction bases left unmatched: 3. The CDR3 covers 12 residues. As DNA, the CDR3 is TGCAGCGTTGGACAGGGGGCCGGTGGCTACACCTTC. It yields the protein CSVGQGAGGYTF.

On this clonotype: The junction and the germline gene differ at one end; a read error may be behind it. The V gene is TRBV12-3 or TRBV12-4, the J gene TRBJ1-2; possibly TRBD1 for D (6 bases). This CDR3 has 14 amino acids. In DNA, the CDR3 is TGTGCCGGCAGTTTAGCAGCGGGGGCGGGCGGCTACACCTTC. Protein sequence: CAGSLAAGAGGYTF.

This clonotype was recorded many times. V is TRBV7-2 and J is TRBJ2-1; 9 positions agree with TRBD2. J was trimmed by 6 bases and V by 5 bases; bases with no gene match: 8. The CDR3 is 15 residues long. Germline V gene data show CDR1 as SGHTA and CDR2 as FQGNSA. Here the CDR3 DNA reads TGTGCCAGCAGCGGTAGCGGGAGTATCGGCAATGAGCAGTTCTTC. Its protein product is CASSGSGSIGNEQFF.

The V gene is TRBV24-1, the J gene TRBJ2-1, with 11 bases lining up with TRBD2. This CDR3 contains 17 residues. Germline assignment: CDR1 KGHDR and CDR2 SFDVKD. The junction had 10 bases not matched to a gene; V was cut back by 1 base and J by 9 bases. Here the CDR3 DNA reads TGTGCCACCAGTGATTTATCGTTAGCGGGAGGGCATGGTGAGCAGTTCTTC. It specifies CATSDLSLAGGHGEQFF.

This clonotype was observed a handful of times. The rearrangement links TRBV7-2 to TRBJ2-5; possibly TRBD2 for D (7 bases). Germline-derived CDR1 and CDR2 are SGHTA and FQGNSA. The V end lost 0 bases, the J end lost 4 bases, and 12 bases lay between the germline ends. The CDR3 has 15 amino acids. Written as DNA, the CDR3 is TGTGCCAGCAGCTTAGCGGGTCGGGGGGCAGAGACCCAGTACTTC. Amino acid sequence: CASSLAGRGAETQYF.

About this clonotype itself: One end of the junction varies from germline; a read error may be responsible. The chain uses TRBV12-3 or TRBV12-4 and TRBJ2-7, with 7 bases that match TRBD2. The CDR3 sequence is 15 residues long. The CDR3 is CASSLGGRANYKQYF. For the CDR3, the DNA is TGTGCCAGCAGTTTAGGAGGGAGGGCGAACTACAAGCAGTACTTC.

CDR3 region: CSARASREGGGYTF. The CDR3 nucleotides read TGCAGTGCTAGAGCCTCCCGGGAGGGAGGCGGCTACACCTTC. V usage is TRBV20-1 and J usage is TRBJ1-2; D gene unclear. In germline, CDR1 is DFQATT, CDR2 SNEGSKA (reference sequence). The CDR3 runs 14 residues. V gave up 1 base and J gave up 8 bases, with 17 bases separating them.

This chain links TRBV29-1 with TRBJ1-3, with 7 bases aligning to TRBD1. The CDR3 is made up of 15 amino acids. Germline V gene lookup returns CDR1 SQVTM and CDR2 ANQGSEA. J was trimmed by 0 bases and V by 4 bases; bases with no gene match: 6. CDR3 in DNA: TGCAGCGTTGTGGTTCAGGGGGTCTCTGGAAACACCATATATTTT. It translates to CSVVVQGVSGNTIYF.

This clonotype was recorded only once. This chain links TRBV12-3 or TRBV12-4 with TRBJ1-2, with 9 bases fitting TRBD1. The length of the CDR3 is 16 residues. V lost 0 bases to trimming and J lost 4 bases; unmatched junction nucleotides: 6. The CDR3 DNA follows: TGTGCCAGCAGTTTAGCGGGGACAGGGAGGGTCTATGGCTACACCTTC. This codes for CASSLAGTGRVYGYTF.

The gene calls are TRBV29-1 and TRBJ2-1, with D unresolved. The length of the CDR3 is 12 residues. Germline values: CDR1 SQVTM, CDR2 ANQGSEA. V was trimmed by 5 bases and J by 6 bases, leaving 11 bases between them. CDR3 protein: CSVRPLGNEQFF. The CDR3 DNA reads as TGCAGCGTTCGACCCTTAGGCAATGAGCAGTTCTTC.

This clonotype was seen a handful of times. V gene TRBV20-1 combines with J gene TRBJ2-7; D not certain. The CDR3 spans 15 residues. In germline, CDR1 is DFQATT, CDR2 SNEGSKA (reference sequence). V lost 3 bases, J lost 7 bases, and 22 bases lay in between. CDR3 in DNA: TGCAGTGCTAGCCCCACGGAGAGCTCCTACAATGAGCAGTACTTC. It is translated as CSASPTESSYNEQYF.

V is TRBV12-3 or TRBV12-4 and J is TRBJ1-2, with D perhaps TRBD1 (5 bases). The ends were cut back, 5 bases at V and 4 bases at J, with 17 bases in the middle. This CDR3 region has 15 residues. The chain's CDR3 is CASSPGHQSSYGYTF. DNA for the CDR3: TGTGCCAGCAGTCCAGGGCATCAATCTTCCTATGGCTACACCTTC.

The chain links TRBV14 to TRBJ1-4; 7 positions agree with TRBD1. The germline V gene encodes CDR1 SGHDN and CDR2 FVKESK. After removal of 3 bases from V and 0 bases from J, the junction contained 16 bases not matched to a gene. The CDR3 has 20 residues. DNA for the CDR3: TGTGCCAGCAGCCAGGGCCCGGGACAGCGACAATTTGCAACTAATGAAAAACTGTTTTTT. Translating gives CASSQGPGQRQFATNEKLFF.

The table lists this clonotype with many counts. The DNA of the CDR3 is TGTGCCAGCAGCCCCCCGGGGTACGAGCAGTACTTC. Amino acids: CASSPPGYEQYF. The rearrangement uses TRBV7-9 and TRBJ2-7; a weak D match, TRBD2 (5 bases). Germline CDR1 is SEHNR and CDR2 is FQNEAQ (reference sequence). V shed 5 bases and J shed 4 bases, with 9 bases lying between them. The length of the CDR3 is 12 residues.

This clonotype showed up just once. This chain uses TRBV27 with TRBJ2-3; D is unclear. The CDR3 sequence is 15 residues long. CDR1 and CDR2 from the germline V gene are MNHEY and SMNVEV (reference sequence). Trimming cost V 0 bases and J 4 bases, with 11 bases left between them. CDR3 in DNA: TGTGCCAGCAGTTTATCGACCACTATAGCAGATACGCAGTATTTT. It yields the protein CASSLSTTIADTQYF.

The V and J genes are TRBV12-3 or TRBV12-4 and TRBJ2-7; 7 bases line up with TRBD1. The CDR3 consists of 13 residues. J lost 6 bases, V lost 1 base, and 3 bases had no gene match. CDR3 nucleotides: TGTGCCAGCAGTTTAGGCCACAGGGGCGAGCAGTACTTC. Amino acids: CASSLGHRGEQYF.

In its sample, this clonotype was seen many times. The CDR3 DNA sequence: TGCAGCGTTGAAGCCCCAGCGGGAGGGCCATACGAGCAGTACTTC. It yields the protein CSVEAPAGGPYEQYF. V and J are TRBV29-1 and TRBJ2-7, with 10 bases identical to TRBD2. V shed 1 base, J shed 4 bases, and the junction held 7 bases outside the gene matches. There are 15 residues in the CDR3. Germline-derived CDR1 and CDR2 are SQVTM and ANQGSEA.